The subject of this entry is one TCR beta chain. Its antigen is not identified. The sample comes from a study of shared clonotypes between healthy human individuals. The study's findings and limits: Clonotype sharing among the donors was expected to vary with sequencing depth.

CDR1 is KGHSH, CDR2 LQKENI, per germline. The CDR3 length is 16 residues. The junction had 7 bases not matched to a gene; V was cut back by 3 bases and J by 4 bases. Healthy HIV-negative adults with no recent acute infections or vaccinations were recruited as donors. It was into CD45RA+ naive and CD45RA-negative memory subsets that the CD4+ cells were split. Clones were read by immunoSEQ multiplex PCR, and TCRdb kept only the in-frame ones, dropping some. Of over 2 million clones listed, 95% are singletons. The chain employs TRBV18 and TRBJ1-3; 9 positions agree with TRBD1. The specimen was naive CD4+ T cells sorted from blood. The subset was: CD45RA+ positively selected. This clonotype originated in a man aged 18 to 35 in good health. The CDR3, as DNA: TGTGCCAGCTCACCGACGACAGGGGGTAACGGAAACACCATATATTTT. Its translation is CASSPTTGGNGNTIYF.